This T cell receptor beta chain stems from a study of tissue T cells after allogeneic stem cell transplantation. Study observations and caveats: In patients and mice, blood and spleen missed much of tissue repertoire.

Profiled with immunoSEQ multiplex PCR; TCRdb holds only in-frame clones, not every one. The top ten clones hold about 13% of a sample with roughly 1,200 clones, 45% to 70% of them seen once. On this clone itself: Its antigen is currently unknown. Germline and genes here are mouse. The read gets to within 1 residue of the CDR3 end, and the germline J gene fills in the rest.

The CDR3 is 14 amino acids. Germline V lookup: CDR1 KGHTA, CDR2 FQNQQP. The sample's time point: mouse harvest day 7 after allogeneic transplant. The graft held 10^6 splenic CD5+ T cells and 10^7 T-cell-depleted bone marrow cells. This mouse GVHD model was MHC-mismatched B6 to BALB/c, profiled day 7 or 14. The genes are TRBV23 and TRBJ2-3; TRBD2, the D gene given by the table, was not confirmed from the DNA. Sequencing input: liver tissue. The TCR comes from a female BALB/c mouse given C57BL/6 T cells with graft-versus-host disease after an allogeneic hematopoietic cell transplant. The sequenced CDR3 bases are TGCTCCAGCAGTCAATCGACTAGTGCAGAAACGCTGTAT. This sequence encodes CSSSQSTSAETLY. The entire CDR3 protein is CSSSQSTSAETLYF.